This TCR beta chain was captured by sequencing in a study of blood T cells in healthy people across ages. Whole-study findings and limits: It was the long-lived donors that had more naive CD4+ cells and higher diversity than aged donors.

The CDR3 runs 16 residues. Germline CDR1 and CDR2: MDHEN and SYDVKM. Trimming took off 7 bases at V and 3 bases at J, with 22 bases between the two ends. A second PCR, run for roughly 7 to 11 cycles, used a sample-barcoded 5' primer plus a J-beta primer mix. TCRdb fed the 5' RACE reads into MiXCR, producing one record per CDR3 protein. The sample records more than 1,000,000 distinct CDR3 sequences, less than 25% being singletons. About this clonotype itself: What it binds is unknown.

At least 6 micrograms of total RNA were extracted per sample. These data are also associated with another study on T cells of mothers and their children. Turning to that study: The study found thymic selection shapes TCR recombination output similarly in related and unrelated pairs.

The chain couples TRBV28 to TRBJ2-7, with a possible D match to TRBD1 (6 bases). Sequencing was done on a sample of blood. The TCR sequence derives from a girl aged 2 to 10 in good health. The CDR3 is CASTSHPQGSIYEQYF. The CDR3 DNA reads as TGTGCCAGCACTAGCCACCCACAGGGTAGCATCTACGAGCAGTACTTC.